Following are 20 T cell receptor beta chains from one sample sequenced in a study of blood T cell repertoires in COVID-19 (dated by TCRdb to 2018 to 2021). The library was generated by the immunoSEQ multiplex PCR assay. TCRdb carries this immuneACCESS record with in-frame sequences only. Its versions omit some clonotypes, under half of them owing to an unresolved V gene in the studies checked, with the rest unexplained. A total of about 250,000 clones appear in this sample, 65% to 85% of them only once. Jointly, the top ten make up around 8.1% of the sample. Material for sequencing was peripheral blood. These receptors all come from a man aged 40-50 years with active or convalescent COVID-19.

This sequence joins TRBV2 and TRBJ1-5; D is undetermined. The germline gives CDR1 SNHLY, CDR2 FYNNEI. The CDR3 is 15 residues long. V was clipped by 7 bases and J by 2 bases, with 15 bases between them. Here the CDR3 reads CASTEALNGNQPQHF. CDR3 in DNA: TGTGCCAGCACCGAGGCACTAAACGGCAATCAGCCCCAGCATTTT.

The J gene is TRBJ2-5, the V gene TRBV7-8; TRBD1 matches at 8 bases. Germline V CDR1 and CDR2: SGHVS, FQNEAQ. The CDR3 covers 16 residues. V lost 5 bases, J lost 2 bases, and 10 bases stayed unmatched. CDR3 bases: TGTGCCAGCAGCCCCCGGACAGGGATCCTACAAGAGACCCAGTACTTC. Protein sequence: CASSPRTGILQETQYF.

This clone was found once. J is TRBJ2-3 and V is TRBV2, with D maybe TRBD1 (6 bases). Trimming stripped 3 bases from V and 2 bases from J, with 15 bases between. This CDR3 contains 16 residues. Germline loops: CDR1 SNHLY, CDR2 FYNNEI. CDR3 loop: CASSDPDRLSTDTQYF. Written as DNA, the CDR3 is TGTGCCAGCAGTGACCCGGACAGATTATCCACAGATACGCAGTATTTT.

This chain links TRBV5-1 with TRBJ1-5; 7 bases fit TRBD1. Germline values: CDR1 SGHRS, CDR2 YFSETQ. With V trimmed by 1 base and J by 9 bases, 10 bases remained unmatched. CDR3 size: 15 residues. The CDR3 region is CASSLQAGQGGPQHF. In DNA, the CDR3 is TGCGCCAGCAGCTTGCAGGCCGGCCAGGGGGGGCCCCAGCATTTT. Based on the CDR3 plus reference TRBV5-1 and TRBJ1-5, the full variable domain is KAGVTQTPRYLIKTRGQQVTLSCSPISGHRSVSWYQQTPGQGLQFLFEYFSETQRNKGNFPGRFSGRQFSNSRSEMNVSTLELGDSALYLCASSLQAGQGGPQHFGDGTRLSIL.

The chain combines TRBV13 with TRBJ2-1; 10 nucleotides match TRBD2. From germline, CDR1 is PRHDT and CDR2 FYEKMQ (reference sequence). The CDR3 runs 17 residues. Unmatched junction bases numbered 6, after V lost 2 bases and J lost 2 bases. The CDR3 nucleotides are TGTGCCAGCAGCTTATTCCTAGCGGGAGAAACCTACAATGAGCAGTTCTTC. This codes for CASSLFLAGETYNEQFF.

The chain recombines TRBV19 with TRBJ1-1; unclear D gene. V was shortened by 3 bases and J by 5 bases, with 10 bases between the two germline ends. The CDR3 spans 13 residues. Germline CDR1 LNHDA, CDR2 SQIVND (reference sequence). The CDR3 DNA reads as TGTGCCAGTAGTATGCGGGGAAGGACTGAAGCTTTCTTT. Translating gives CASSMRGRTEAFF.

The chain uses TRBV6-5 and TRBJ1-1, with D possibly matching TRBD1 (5 bases). In germline, CDR1 is MNHEY, CDR2 SVGAGI. Between the trimmed V and J ends, which lost 8 bases and 5 bases, there was a span of 18 bases. This CDR3 region has 14 residues. The CDR3 spells CASDERGGGTEAFF. CDR3 coding DNA: TGTGCCAGCGATGAGAGGGGAGGAGGGACTGAAGCTTTCTTT.

V usage is TRBV7-2 and J usage is TRBJ1-5; D is uncertain. The CDR3 contains 14 residues. Trimming cost V 2 bases and J 2 bases, with 7 bases left between them. CDR1 and CDR2 (germline): SGHTA, FQGNSA. CDR3 region: CASSLNPGNQPQHF. CDR3 coding DNA: TGTGCCAGCAGCTTAAACCCAGGCAATCAGCCCCAGCATTTT.

This clone turned up a few times. The V and J genes are TRBV3-1 (or the pseudogene TRBV3-2) and TRBJ2-7; 7 bases fit TRBD1. The CDR3 is 15 amino acids. With 1 base clipped from V and 4 bases from J, the junction kept 7 bases outside the gene matches. The V gene's germline CDR1 is LGHDT and CDR2 YNNKEL (reference sequence). CDR3 residues: CASSQADRVVYEQYF. CDR3 DNA sequence: TGTGCCAGCAGCCAAGCCGACAGGGTCGTTTACGAGCAGTACTTC.

The chain carries TRBV5-6 and TRBJ2-2, with TRBD2 identical over 10 bases. V trimming: 4 bases; J trimming: 2 bases; junction bases outside the gene matches: 5. The CDR3 has 16 residues. Germline V gene lookup returns CDR1 SGHDT and CDR2 YYEEEE. The CDR3 loop reads CASSQGLAENTGELFF. Written as DNA, the CDR3 is TGTGCCAGCAGCCAAGGACTAGCGGAAAACACCGGGGAGCTGTTTTTT.

This rearrangement joins TRBV7-3 to TRBJ2-1, with 9 nucleotides matching TRBD1. CDR1 is SGHTA, CDR2 FQGTGA, per germline. V was clipped by 8 bases and J by 5 bases; unmatched bases: 7. CDR3 length: 14 amino acids. The CDR3 region has the DNA TGTGCCAGCGGTAGTGGGACAGGGCACAATGAGCAGTTCTTC. Protein sequence: CASGSGTGHNEQFF.

The chain is built from TRBV25-1 and TRBJ1-4; D unclear. The V end lost 4 bases, the J end lost 3 bases, and 9 bases lay between the germline ends. Germline V gives CDR1 MGHDK, CDR2 SYGVNS. This CDR3 spans 14 amino acids. CDR3 sequence (DNA): TGTGCCAGCAGTGCCCGGAGGGCTAATGAAAAACTGTTTTTT. Protein product: CASSARRANEKLFF. Full variable domain (missing parts from reference TRBV25-1 and TRBJ1-4): EADIYQTPRYLVIGTGKKITLECSQTMGHDKMYWYQQDPGMELHLIHYSYGVNSTEKGDLSSESTVSRIRTEHFPLTLESARPSHTSQYLCASSARRANEKLFFGSGTQLSVL.

The chain employs TRBV19 and TRBJ2-2, with D perhaps TRBD1 (6 bases). In germline, CDR1 is LNHDA, CDR2 SQIVND (reference sequence). This CDR3 is built from 15 residues. The ends were cut back, 5 bases at V and 1 base at J, with 11 bases in the middle. Here the CDR3 reads CASSPQTGNTGELFF. As DNA, the CDR3 is TGTGCCAGTAGTCCTCAGACAGGGAACACCGGGGAGCTGTTTTTT.

This chain uses TRBV19 with TRBJ1-5; 7 bases match TRBD1. There are 15 residues in the CDR3. Trimming cost V 2 bases and J 3 bases; bases outside gene matches: 4. Germline assignment: CDR1 LNHDA and CDR2 SQIVND (reference sequence). The CDR3, as DNA: TGTGCCAGTAGTATAAGAGGGGGCCTCAATCAGCCCCAGCATTTT. Translation: CASSIRGGLNQPQHF.

J is TRBJ2-7 and V is TRBV7-2, with TRBD1 matching over 8 bases. CDR3 length equals 15 residues. The trim removed 4 bases at V and 3 bases at J, leaving 8 bases unmatched. The germline gives CDR1 SGHTA, CDR2 FQGNSA. CDR3 amino acids: CASSSGQGRLYEQYF. CDR3 bases: TGTGCCAGCAGCTCAGGACAGGGACGTCTCTACGAGCAGTACTTC.

A single count supports this clone. This chain joins TRBV7-2 and TRBJ2-1; 9 bases align to TRBD1. Germline V lookup: CDR1 SGHTA, CDR2 FQGNSA. CDR3 size: 16 residues. Trimming removed 0 bases from V and 3 bases from J; junction bases left unmatched: 3. In nucleotides, the CDR3 is TGTGCCAGCAGCTTAGCGGACAGGGGAAACTACAATGAGCAGTTCTTC. It codes for CASSLADRGNYNEQFF.

The chain uses TRBV7-9 and TRBJ1-3; D is unclear. The CDR3 runs to 14 residues. V was trimmed by 5 bases and J by 4 bases, leaving 12 bases between them. CDR1 is SEHNR, CDR2 FQNEAQ, per germline (reference sequence). The chain's CDR3 is CASSTLAYGNTIYF. In DNA, the CDR3 is TGTGCCAGCAGCACCCTGGCTTACGGAAACACCATATATTTT.

As for this clone: The junction and the germline gene differ at one end; a read error may be behind it. V gene TRBV30 combines with J gene TRBJ1-5; D is unclear. There are 14 residues in the CDR3. The V gene's germline CDR1 is GTSNPN and CDR2 SVGIG (reference sequence). In nucleotides, the CDR3 is TGTGCCTGGAGTCCTCAAACTAGCTATCAGCCCCAGCATTTT. Residues: CAWSPQTSYQPQHF.

In this sample, this clone turned up a few times. The rearrangement joins TRBV13 to TRBJ1-5; D is possibly TRBD1 (5 bases). Trimming took off 5 bases at V and 5 bases at J, with 7 bases between the two ends. Germline lookup yields CDR1 PRHDT and CDR2 FYEKMQ (reference sequence). CDR3 length equals 12 residues. In DNA form, the CDR3 reads TGTGCCAGCAGCATACAGGATCAGCCCCAGCATTTT. Its protein is CASSIQDQPQHF.

The CDR3, as DNA: TGTGCCAGCGGGGACAGACCCGAGCAGTACTTC. Translating gives CASGDRPEQYF. The genes are TRBV19 and TRBJ2-7; 7 bases map to TRBD1. The V gene's germline CDR1 is LNHDA and CDR2 SQIVND (reference sequence). The CDR3 runs 11 residues. With V trimmed by 9 bases and J by 6 bases, 5 bases remained unmatched.